The 14 T cell receptor beta chains given below trace back to one sample, sequenced in a study of blood T cell repertoires in COVID-19 (dated by TCRdb to the early 2020s). Libraries were prepared through the immunoSEQ multiplex PCR assay. Sourced from immuneACCESS, this table was stored by TCRdb with only in-frame sequences that have V and J called. A share of the clones is absent; for the studies checked, an unresolved V gene accounts for under half, and the remainder has no known explanation. For this sample the table gives about 120,000 clones, of which just under 80% were detected only once. The ten largest clones capture 16% of the sample. The specimen sequenced was peripheral blood. The receptors were gathered from a man in his 60s with active or convalescent COVID-19.

This clone was seen a single time. The chain carries TRBV4-3 and TRBJ2-3; D might be TRBD1 (5 bases). The CDR3 loop spans 15 amino acids. Trimming took off 4 bases at V and 5 bases at J, with 16 bases between the two ends. Germline V gene lookup returns CDR1 LGHNA and CDR2 YSLEER. CDR3 sequence: CASSRRGSTQDTQYF. The CDR3 DNA sequence: TGCGCCAGCAGCCGAAGGGGCTCTACCCAAGATACGCAGTATTTT.

The chain joins TRBV19 to TRBJ2-1; 8 bases match TRBD2. V lost 3 bases to trimming and J lost 8 bases; unmatched junction nucleotides: 12. The CDR3 is made up of 16 amino acids. Germline V lookup: CDR1 LNHDA, CDR2 SQIVND (reference sequence). The CDR3 DNA reads as TGTGCCAGTAGTATTCCCGGGAGGGCCCTCAGCGATGAGCAGTTCTTC. It specifies CASSIPGRALSDEQFF.

The CDR3 is CATSAGLYGYTF. CDR3 coding DNA: TGTGCCACCAGCGCAGGGCTCTATGGCTACACCTTC. The genes are TRBV15 and TRBJ1-2; a weak D match, TRBD1 (5 bases). CDR3 length: 12 residues. The germline gives CDR1 LNHNV, CDR2 YYDKDF (reference sequence). Trimming removed 5 bases from V and 4 bases from J, with 8 bases in between. Looking up the rest from reference TRBV15 and TRBJ1-2 gives the full variable domain: DAMVIQNPRYQVTQFGKPVTLSCSQTLNHNVMYWYQQKSSQAPKLLFHYYDKDFNNEADTPDNFQSRRPNTSFCFLDIRSPGLGDTAMYLCATSAGLYGYTFGSGTRLTVV.

The chain couples TRBV24-1 to TRBJ2-1; 10 bases are a match to TRBD2. The CDR3 is 16 residues long. CDR1 is KGHDR, CDR2 SFDVKD, per germline. The junction had 6 bases not matched to a gene; V was cut back by 4 bases and J by 4 bases. Written as DNA, the CDR3 is TGTGCCACCAGTGACGCCGGGACTAGCGCATACAATGAGCAGTTCTTC. Translation gives CATSDAGTSAYNEQFF.

This clone was found once. This sequence joins TRBV7-2 and TRBJ2-5; possible D gene TRBD1, 5 bases. This CDR3 region has 13 residues. Germline V gene sequence: CDR1 SGHTA, CDR2 FQGNSA. Between the trimmed V and J ends, which lost 5 bases and 7 bases, there was a span of 14 bases. CDR3 residues: CASSTDSSGTQYF. The CDR3 DNA is TGTGCCAGCAGCACCGACAGCTCGGGGACCCAGTACTTC.

V usage is TRBV7-2 and J usage is TRBJ2-2, with no clear D. The CDR3 loop spans 18 amino acids. CDR1 and CDR2 (germline): SGHTA, FQGNSA. Trimming removed 0 bases at V and 1 base at J, with 15 bases between. The DNA of the CDR3 is TGTGCCAGCAGCTTAGCTATCGGATCAGACTTGAACACCGGGGAGCTGTTTTTT. Protein sequence: CASSLAIGSDLNTGELFF.

The CDR3 loop is CASSLDSQKPQHF. The DNA of the CDR3 is TGTGCCAGCAGTTTAGACAGCCAAAAGCCCCAGCATTTT. The gene calls are TRBV12-3 or TRBV12-4 and TRBJ1-5; no clear D. V was pared by 1 base and J by 8 bases, with 9 bases between. The CDR3 spans 13 residues.

This chain uses TRBV21-1 with TRBJ2-1; the table's D call, TRBD2, has no DNA check behind it. TRBV21-1 is assigned pseudogene status. CDR3 length: 16 residues. Here the CDR3 DNA reads TGTGCCAGCAGCGGAGGGACTAGCGGACGCAACAATGAGCAGTTCTTC. Translated: CASSGGTSGRNNEQFF.

The rearrangement uses TRBV25-1 and TRBJ1-4; 8 bases align to TRBD1. There are 14 residues in the CDR3. CDR1 MGHDK and CDR2 SYGVNS come from the germline V gene. CDR3 in amino acids: CAATGGYSNEKLFF. In DNA, the CDR3 is TGTGCAGCTACAGGGGGGTATTCGAATGAAAAACTGTTTTTT.

J is TRBJ2-4 and V is TRBV6-5; TRBD2 matches at 8 bases. Germline loops: CDR1 MNHEY, CDR2 SVGAGI. CDR3 size: 15 residues. V trimming: 5 bases; J trimming: 3 bases; junction bases outside the gene matches: 6. The CDR3 region is CASSRGTRVKNIQYF. DNA for the CDR3: TGTGCCAGCAGTCGCGGGACTAGAGTCAAAAACATTCAGTACTTC.

This rearrangement joins TRBV19 to TRBJ2-5, with D perhaps TRBD2 (5 bases). Trimming left V 2 bases short and J 5 bases short, with 12 bases between. The CDR3 covers 14 residues. Per the germline V gene, CDR1 is LNHDA and CDR2 is SQIVND (reference sequence). The CDR3 sequence: CASSITRVGETQYF. The CDR3 DNA sequence: TGTGCCAGTAGTATAACTAGGGTAGGGGAGACCCAGTACTTC.

The chain uses TRBV5-1 and TRBJ2-7; 11 nucleotides agree with TRBD1. CDR1 and CDR2 from the germline V gene are SGHRS and YFSETQ. The CDR3 runs to 14 residues. Germline trimming cut 4 bases from V and 5 bases from J; bases unmatched to any gene: 5. CDR3 DNA: TGCGCCAGCAGCAGAGGACAGGGGGCAAACGAGCAGTACTTC. Translation gives CASSRGQGANEQYF.

This chain joins TRBV9 and TRBJ1-5, with 7 bases that match TRBD1. The CDR3 extends over 15 amino acids. The germline gives CDR1 SGDLS, CDR2 YYNGEE. Germline trimming cut 3 bases from V and 3 bases from J; bases unmatched to any gene: 6. CDR3 DNA: TGTGCCAGCAGCGGTGGGACAGCGATCAATCAGCCCCAGCATTTT. This sequence encodes CASSGGTAINQPQHF.

This clone was observed a few times. This rearrangement joins TRBV29-1 to TRBJ2-7; possibly TRBD2 for D (6 bases). In germline, CDR1 is SQVTM, CDR2 ANQGSEA. The CDR3 totals 12 residues. The germline V and J ends were trimmed by 5 bases and 5 bases, with 13 bases remaining between them. Here the CDR3 reads CSVSREQNEQYF. CDR3 DNA: TGCAGCGTTAGTCGGGAGCAGAACGAGCAGTACTTC.